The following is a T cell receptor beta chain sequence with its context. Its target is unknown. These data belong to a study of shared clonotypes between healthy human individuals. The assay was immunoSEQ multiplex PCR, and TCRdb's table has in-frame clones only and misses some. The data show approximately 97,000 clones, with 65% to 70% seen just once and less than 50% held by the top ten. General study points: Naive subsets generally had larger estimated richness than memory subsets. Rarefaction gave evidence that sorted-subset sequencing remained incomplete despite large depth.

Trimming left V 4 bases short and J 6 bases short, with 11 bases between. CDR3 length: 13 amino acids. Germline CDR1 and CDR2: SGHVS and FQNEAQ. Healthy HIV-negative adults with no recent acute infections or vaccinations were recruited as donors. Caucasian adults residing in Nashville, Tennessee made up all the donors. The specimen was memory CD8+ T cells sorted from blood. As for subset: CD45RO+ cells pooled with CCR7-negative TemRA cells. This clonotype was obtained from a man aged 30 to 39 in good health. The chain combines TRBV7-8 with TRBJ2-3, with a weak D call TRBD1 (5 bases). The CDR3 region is CASSSRRQDTQYF. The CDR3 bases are TGTGCCAGCAGCTCCCGCAGACAGGATACGCAGTATTTT.